Below are 32 T cell receptor beta chains sequenced from a single sample in a study of blood T cells in healthy people across ages. Through a sample-barcoded 5' primer and a J-beta primer mix, a second PCR was run for roughly 6 to 12 cycles. One entry per CDR3 protein, called by TCRdb with MiXCR from the 5' RACE reads. Found here are more than 1,000,000 distinct CDR3 sequences, 20% to 25% of them singletons; the top ten hold less than 0.75%. This sample also belongs to another study, concerning T cells of mothers and their children.

Sequenced sample: blood. The receptors originated from a girl aged 2 to 9 in good health.

The chain joins TRBV12-3 or TRBV12-4 to TRBJ1-2; D ambiguous. V lost 8 bases and J 4 bases, leaving 8 bases between the germline ends. The CDR3 has 11 amino acids. The CDR3 region is CASGIAYGYTF. In DNA form, the CDR3 reads TGTGCCAGCGGTATTGCCTATGGCTACACCTTC.

This clonotype came up a few times. The chain uses TRBV18 and TRBJ2-7; possibly TRBD2 for D (6 bases). V was clipped by 10 bases and J by 4 bases, with 17 bases between them. Germline values: CDR1 KGHSH, CDR2 LQKENI. The CDR3 covers 13 residues. CDR3 amino acids: CANSRDSTYEQYF. As DNA, the CDR3 is TGTGCCAACTCCCGGGACTCCACATACGAGCAGTACTTC. Based on the CDR3 plus reference TRBV18 and TRBJ2-7, the full variable domain is NAGVMQNPRHLVRRRGQEARLRCSPMKGHSHVYWYRQLPEEGLKFMVYLQKENIIDESGMPKERFSAEFPKEGPSILRIQQVVRGDSAAYFCANSRDSTYEQYFGPGTRLTVT.

The table lists this clonotype with many counts. J is TRBJ2-1 and V is TRBV5-4, with 12 positions matching TRBD2. This CDR3 contains 15 residues. Trimming took 4 bases from V and 4 from J; bases not matched to a gene: 3. Germline V gene lookup returns CDR1 SGHNT and CDR2 YYREEE (reference sequence). DNA for the CDR3: TGTGCCAGCAGCAGGACTAGCGGGACGTACAATGAGCAGTTCTTC. Protein sequence: CASSRTSGTYNEQFF.

The sample holds a few counts of this clonotype. The rearrangement uses TRBV29-1 and TRBJ1-1, with D maybe TRBD1 (6 bases). The V gene's germline CDR1 is SQVTM and CDR2 ANQGSEA. V lost 6 bases and J 4 bases, leaving 15 bases between the germline ends. CDR3 length: 13 residues. This chain's CDR3 is CSVGKQGGTEAFF. For the CDR3, the DNA is TGCAGCGTGGGGAAACAGGGCGGCACTGAAGCTTTCTTT.

This clonotype appeared a few times. V gene TRBV7-9 combines with J gene TRBJ1-2; no firm D call. V was cut by 5 bases and J by 0 bases, with 10 bases left in between. The CDR3 runs to 14 residues. The V gene's germline CDR1 is SEHNR and CDR2 FQNEAQ (reference sequence). CDR3 DNA sequence: TGTGCCAGCAGCCCAGTGGCCCCTAACTATGGCTACACCTTC. This translates into CASSPVAPNYGYTF.

This clonotype was seen more than once but under ten times. This chain links TRBV7-2 with TRBJ2-7; D might be TRBD1 or TRBD2, each matching 5 bases. CDR1 is SGHTA and CDR2 is FQGNSA in the germline V gene. V was shortened by 3 bases and J by 3 bases, with 15 bases between the two germline ends. The CDR3 length is 15 residues. The CDR3 region is CASSLGDPTNYEQYF. The CDR3 DNA follows: TGTGCCAGCAGCTTGGGGGACCCGACAAACTACGAGCAGTACTTC.

The chain joins TRBV20-1 to TRBJ2-1; D is possibly TRBD2 (6 bases). The CDR3 loop spans 13 amino acids. CDR1 and CDR2 (germline): DFQATT, SNEGSKA (reference sequence). CDR3 coding DNA: TGCAGCGCGGGACCTAGCTCCTACAATGAGCAGTTCTTC. Translation gives CSAGPSSYNEQFF.

The rearrangement uses TRBV12-5 and TRBJ1-2, with D maybe TRBD1 (6 bases). The V end was cut by 1 base, the J end by 7 bases, with 16 bases between. The CDR3 runs to 15 residues. Germline V gene data show CDR1 as LGHNT and CDR2 as FRNRAP. The CDR3: CASGLERGAPVGYTF. Written as DNA, the CDR3 is TGTGCTAGTGGTTTGGAGAGGGGGGCGCCGGTTGGCTACACCTTC.

This clonotype was seen a few times. The J gene is TRBJ2-5, the V gene TRBV14; D is uncertain. Germline loops: CDR1 SGHDN, CDR2 FVKESK. Deletions cut 3 bases from V and 5 bases from J, with 13 bases between. The CDR3 extends over 14 amino acids. The CDR3 nucleotides are TGTGCCAGCAGCCAGGAGATTAGCCGGGAGACCCAGTACTTC. Amino acids: CASSQEISRETQYF.

This clonotype was seen more than once but under ten times. The chain combines TRBV12-3 or TRBV12-4 with TRBJ2-5; D remains ambiguous. Judging by the DNA end, TRBJ2-1 fits better; the J call may be wrong. The CDR3 contains 12 residues. Here the CDR3 DNA reads TGTGCCAGCAGGGCCCCTACGGCTGAGCAGTTCTTC. Amino acids: CASRAPTAEQFF.

This clonotype appeared a few times. J is TRBJ2-5 and V is TRBV12-3 or TRBV12-4, with D perhaps matching TRBD1 (5 bases). Trimming removed 3 bases from V and 0 bases from J, with 8 bases in between. The CDR3 spans 14 residues. CDR3 DNA sequence: TGTGCCAGCAGTTTTGCAGGGAACCAAGAGACCCAGTACTTC. The encoded protein is CASSFAGNQETQYF.

This clonotype was seen only a few times. The rearrangement joins TRBV29-1 to TRBJ2-2; weak D call: TRBD1 (6 bases). With 4 bases removed from V and 0 bases from J, the gap between germline ends came to 9 bases. The CDR3 extends over 14 amino acids. Germline values: CDR1 SQVTM, CDR2 ANQGSEA. Written as DNA, the CDR3 is TGCAGCGTTGCAGGGGTACCGAACACCGGGGAGCTGTTTTTT. Amino acids: CSVAGVPNTGELFF.

This clonotype has more than one count but fewer than ten. The V gene is TRBV20-1, the J gene TRBJ2-7, with 8 nucleotides matching TRBD2. The CDR3 extends over 14 amino acids. Germline CDR1 and CDR2: DFQATT and SNEGSKA (reference sequence). The J segment lost 2 bases and the V segment lost 3 bases, leaving 6 bases of the junction unmatched. This CDR3 is CSASGAGGPYEQYF. The CDR3 DNA reads TGCAGTGCTAGTGGTGCGGGGGGCCCCTACGAGCAGTACTTC.

The chain recombines TRBV7-6 with TRBJ2-7; perhaps TRBD2 as D (6 bases). The CDR3 length is 17 residues. From germline, CDR1 is SGHVS and CDR2 FNYEAQ. The ends were cut back, 1 base at V and 0 bases at J, with 16 bases in the middle. This CDR3 reads CASSLGGLGGGSYEQYF. CDR3 sequence (DNA): TGTGCCAGCAGCTTAGGAGGCCTCGGGGGTGGCTCCTACGAGCAGTACTTC.

The rearrangement links TRBV7-3 to TRBJ1-1; D is possibly TRBD1 (5 bases). Germline lookup yields CDR1 SGHTA and CDR2 FQGTGA. The V gene lost 1 base and the J gene lost 6 bases, with 15 bases spanning the gap. The CDR3 covers 15 residues. Written as DNA, the CDR3 is TGTGCCAGCAGCTTAAGAGGCCTGGGGGGAGCTGAAGCTTTCTTT. Its translation: CASSLRGLGGAEAFF.

This chain links TRBV20-1 with TRBJ1-2; D gene ambiguous. The CDR3 sequence is 15 residues long. Germline assignment: CDR1 DFQATT and CDR2 SNEGSKA (reference sequence). With 5 bases removed from V and 1 base from J, the gap between germline ends came to 17 bases. The CDR3 DNA reads as TGCAGTGCTGCTCCTCGGGTCTTACTTAACTATGGCTACACCTTC. It translates to CSAAPRVLLNYGYTF.

This clonotype appeared a few times. This chain joins TRBV29-1 and TRBJ2-1; TRBD2 agrees at 7 bases. The CDR3 runs to 12 residues. Trimming cost V 4 bases and J 6 bases; bases outside gene matches: 3. Germline loops: CDR1 SQVTM, CDR2 ANQGSEA. This chain's CDR3 is CSVAGEGNEQFF. For the CDR3, the DNA is TGCAGCGTTGCGGGGGAGGGCAATGAGCAGTTCTTC.

In this sample, this clonotype turned up a few times. This chain links TRBV11-2 with TRBJ2-5; TRBD2 aligns across 8 bases. The CDR3 consists of 13 residues. Unmatched junction bases numbered 5, after V lost 7 bases and J lost 4 bases. The germline V gene has CDR1 SGHAT and CDR2 FQNNGV. This CDR3 is CASTSGGSETQYF. Written as DNA, the CDR3 is TGTGCCAGCACCTCGGGGGGGTCAGAGACCCAGTACTTC.

Turning to this clonotype: A junction end diverges from the germline sequence, so it may reflect a read error. V gene TRBV7-8 combines with J gene TRBJ2-7; D may be TRBD2 (5 bases). Germline loops: CDR1 SGHVS, CDR2 FQNEAQ. The CDR3 contains 16 residues. The DNA of the CDR3 is TGTGCCAGCAGCTTATTGTTCGGGGAAGAATCCTCCGAGCAGTACTTC. This gives the protein CASSLLFGEESSEQYF.

This clonotype was detected a few times. This chain connects TRBV4-1 to TRBJ2-2, with 8 bases identical to TRBD2. This CDR3 spans 16 amino acids. The V segment lost 3 bases and the J segment 4 bases; nucleotides outside the gene matches: 7. The germline CDR1 and CDR2 sequences are MGHRA and YSYEKL. DNA of the CDR3: TGCGCCAGCAGCCATCCCGTTGGACTAGCCACCGGGGAGCTGTTTTTT. This sequence encodes CASSHPVGLATGELFF.

In its sample, this clonotype was seen a few times. The chain has TRBV29-1 and TRBJ1-2, with no clear D. Germline values: CDR1 SQVTM, CDR2 ANQGSEA. The CDR3 spans 13 residues. CDR3 loop: CTAPEEANYGYTF. The CDR3, as DNA: TGCACCGCACCCGAGGAAGCTAACTATGGCTACACCTTC.

In its sample, this clonotype was seen a few times. DNA of the CDR3: TGTGCCAGCAGCTTTTGGCTAGCGGGGGGGCACACAGATACGCAGTATTTT. Translation gives CASSFWLAGGHTDTQYF. The chain is built from TRBV11-2 and TRBJ2-3; TRBD2 matches 12 bases. Losses at the gene ends were 3 bases for V and 2 bases for J; bases not matched to a gene: 6. Germline lookup yields CDR1 SGHAT and CDR2 FQNNGV. This CDR3 region has 17 residues.

The chain has TRBV3-1 and TRBJ2-6; 8 nucleotides match TRBD2. The germline CDR1 and CDR2 sequences are LGHDT and YNNKEL (reference sequence). The CDR3 runs to 17 residues. Germline trimming cut 4 bases from V and 8 bases from J; bases unmatched to any gene: 13. CDR3 region: CASSLPVSTSVPNVLTF. In nucleotides, the CDR3 is TGTGCCAGCAGCCTCCCCGTCTCGACTAGCGTCCCCAACGTCCTGACTTTC.

About this clonotype: At one boundary the junction diverges from the germline segment, which might be a read error. The rearrangement joins TRBV7-7 to TRBJ2-5, with 7 nucleotides matching TRBD1. The CDR3 runs to 14 residues. The germline V gene encodes CDR1 SSHAT and CDR2 FNYEAQ (reference sequence). The CDR3 nucleotides read TGTGCTAGCAGCTCACAGGGGTTCCAAGAGACCCAGTACTTC. Translated: CASSSQGFQETQYF.

This chain links TRBV20-1 with TRBJ2-1; 9 nucleotides agree with TRBD2. Trimming took 0 bases from V and 4 from J; bases not matched to a gene: 4. This CDR3 has 15 amino acids. Germline V lookup: CDR1 DFQATT, CDR2 SNEGSKA (reference sequence). Here the CDR3 DNA reads TGCAGTGCTAGAGATATAAGCGGGGGGTACAATGAGCAGTTCTTC. This gives the protein CSARDISGGYNEQFF.

This clonotype turned up a few times. The gene calls are TRBV7-6 and TRBJ2-3, with 7 bases that match TRBD2. V lost 5 bases, J lost 4 bases, and 12 bases stayed unmatched. Looked up from germline, CDR1 is SGHVS and CDR2 is FNYEAQ. The CDR3 runs 16 residues. The DNA for the CDR3 is TGTGCCAGCAGCCCGTTGCTGGGGAGGGCCGCAGATACGCAGTATTTT. Its translation is CASSPLLGRAADTQYF.

Remarks on this clonotype: One junction end disagrees with the germline gene, perhaps due to a read error. The chain employs TRBV6-1 and TRBJ2-1; D remains ambiguous. CDR3 length equals 17 residues. Germline-derived CDR1 and CDR2 are MNHNS and SASEGT. CDR3 sequence: CASSETVASSSYNAQFF. CDR3 sequence (DNA): TGTGCCAGCAGTGAAACGGTCGCTTCCAGCTCCTACAATGCGCAGTTCTTC.

This clonotype turned up a few times. The chain uses TRBV13 and TRBJ2-1; 12 bases fit TRBD2. With V trimmed by 3 bases and J by 5 bases, 5 bases remained unmatched. CDR1 is PRHDT, CDR2 FYEKMQ, per germline (reference sequence). CDR3 length: 16 amino acids. CDR3 in amino acids: CASSFFLAGGNNEQFF. The CDR3 nucleotides are TGTGCCAGCAGCTTTTTCCTAGCGGGGGGGAACAATGAGCAGTTCTTC.

This CDR3 is CASSPGGRLTDTQYF. The CDR3 DNA is TGTGCCAGCAGCCCTGGGGGGCGTCTCACAGATACGCAGTATTTT. The genes are TRBV7-6 and TRBJ2-3; perhaps D is TRBD1 or TRBD2 (6 bases each). Trimming took 5 bases from V and 2 from J, leaving 14 bases between them. CDR1 and CDR2 (germline): SGHVS, FNYEAQ. The CDR3 spans 15 residues.

This clonotype was observed a handful of times. The chain carries TRBV11-3 and TRBJ2-1; the D gene is possibly TRBD2 (6 bases). CDR1 is SGHNT and CDR2 is YENEEA in the germline V gene. V lost 4 bases to trimming and J lost 2 bases, with 12 bases between them. The CDR3 sequence is 15 residues long. CDR3 amino acids: CASSYSGTPYNEQFF. The CDR3, as DNA: TGTGCCAGCAGCTATAGCGGAACCCCCTACAATGAGCAGTTCTTC.

This sequence joins TRBV7-9 and TRBJ2-5; D call uncertain. V lost 4 bases, J lost 2 bases, and 17 bases lay in between. This CDR3 spans 16 amino acids. CDR1 SEHNR and CDR2 FQNEAQ come from the germline V gene (reference sequence). CDR3 nucleotide sequence: TGTGCCAGCAGCTCACTCGGGCCTCGTGGGCAAGAGACCCAGTACTTC. Its protein product is CASSSLGPRGQETQYF.

The sample holds a few counts of this clonotype. V is TRBV20-1 and J is TRBJ1-2; 7 bases are shared with TRBD1. Looked up from germline, CDR1 is DFQATT and CDR2 is SNEGSKA (reference sequence). The CDR3 spans 15 residues. With V trimmed by 0 bases and J by 5 bases, 9 bases remained unmatched. This CDR3 is CSARDTEGARYGYTF. The DNA for the CDR3 is TGCAGTGCTAGAGATACGGAGGGGGCTAGGTATGGCTACACCTTC.